The clone carrying this T cell receptor beta chain has more than one count but fewer than ten. The data are from a study of T-cell memory formation after mild COVID-19. The wider study: Clusters of TCRs were largely donor specific.

Each CDR3 protein gets one entry after TCRdb re-called the 5' RACE reads with MiXCR. This table holds roughly 610,000 distinct CDR3 sequences, around 15% found once. V was clipped by 5 bases and J by 2 bases; unmatched bases: 17. This CDR3 has 17 amino acids. Germline V gene data show CDR1 as SQVTM and CDR2 as ANQGSEA. Input material: PBMCs or a T cell subset sorted from them (not recorded which). This sequence was found in an adult woman who had mild COVID-19 (a few samples of this study predate the infection). Cell type and time point are not known. The genes are TRBV29-1 and TRBJ2-5, with 7 bases that match TRBD1. DNA of the CDR3: TGCAGCGTTTACAAGGCATTAAGGGACAGTGAGCAAGAGACCCAGTACTTC. Amino acid sequence: CSVYKALRDSEQETQYF.